These 23 T cell receptor beta chains were sequenced from one sample in a study of technical replicates of blood from a few donors. TCRdb's copy holds only in-frame clones and misses some; the assay was immunoSEQ multiplex PCR. This table has about 97,000 clones, under 96% appearing once. Sequencing input: T cells isolated from PBMCs. These receptors all come from a human donor in good health.

CDR3 DNA sequence: TGTGCCAGCAGCTTAGACAGGGGGGATGGGAAGACCCAGTACTTC. This sequence encodes CASSLDRGDGKTQYF. The chain uses TRBV7-8 and TRBJ2-5, with 8 bases that match TRBD1. V lost 1 base to trimming and J lost 6 bases; unmatched junction nucleotides: 7. This CDR3 spans 15 amino acids. Germline CDR1 reads SGHVS; CDR2 reads FQNEAQ.

This clone appeared a few times. The chain couples TRBV27 to TRBJ1-3, with 10 bases aligning to TRBD1. The junction had 5 bases not matched to a gene; V was cut back by 0 bases and J by 0 bases. The CDR3 extends over 18 amino acids. Germline loops: CDR1 MNHEY, CDR2 SMNVEV (reference sequence). CDR3: CASSLSGTGALSGNTIYF. The CDR3 DNA sequence: TGTGCCAGCAGTTTATCGGGGACAGGGGCTCTCTCTGGAAACACCATATATTTT.

The genes are TRBV7-6 and TRBJ1-2; D may be TRBD1 (6 bases). Germline assignment: CDR1 SGHVS and CDR2 FNYEAQ. Trimming shortened V by 5 bases and J by 2 bases, and 15 bases separated the two germline ends. This CDR3 is 15 amino acids long. The CDR3 bases are TGTGCCAGCAGCCGGGACATAGCTTCCAACTATGGCTACACCTTC. Protein sequence: CASSRDIASNYGYTF.

This clone has just one count. This chain links TRBV6-5 with TRBJ2-7; TRBD1 matches at 7 bases. Germline V gives CDR1 MNHEY, CDR2 SVGAGI. CDR3 length equals 14 residues. Trimming took 2 bases from V and 2 from J; bases not matched to a gene: 3. DNA for the CDR3: TGTGCCAGCAGTTACGACAGGGTAACCTACGAGCAGTACTTC. Amino acids: CASSYDRVTYEQYF.

This chain uses TRBV10-1 with TRBJ2-2; D is uncertain. The V and J ends lost 4 bases and 7 bases respectively, with 19 bases between them. The CDR3 has 16 residues. Germline lookup yields CDR1 WNHNN and CDR2 SYGVQD (reference sequence). This CDR3 reads CASSGAPTPNYGELFF. DNA of the CDR3: TGCGCCAGCAGTGGAGCGCCTACCCCCAACTACGGGGAGCTGTTTTTT.

The CDR3 DNA sequence: TGCGCCAGCAGCTTGGAGGGGAGCAATCAGCCCCAGCATTTT. Residues: CASSLEGSNQPQHF. The chain has TRBV5-1 and TRBJ1-5; tentatively, D is TRBD1 (5 bases). Trimming removed 0 bases at V and 1 base at J, with 5 bases between. Looked up from germline, CDR1 is SGHRS and CDR2 is YFSETQ. The CDR3 extends over 14 amino acids.

The V and J genes are TRBV5-4 and TRBJ2-2, with 8 bases fitting TRBD1. Germline loops: CDR1 SGHNT, CDR2 YYREEE (reference sequence). J lost 3 bases, V lost 3 bases, and 7 bases had no gene match. There are 16 residues in the CDR3. The CDR3 reads CASSSVQGVYTGELFF. The CDR3 region has the DNA TGTGCCAGCAGCTCTGTACAGGGGGTTTACACCGGGGAGCTGTTTTTT.

The chain combines TRBV19 with TRBJ1-5, with 7 bases fitting TRBD1. With 6 bases clipped from V and 0 bases from J, the junction kept 11 bases outside the gene matches. The CDR3 is made up of 17 amino acids. Germline CDR1 reads LNHDA; CDR2 reads SQIVND (reference sequence). CDR3 sequence: CASSQSDRASSNQPQHF. DNA for the CDR3: TGTGCCAGTAGCCAGTCAGACAGGGCTAGTAGCAATCAGCCCCAGCATTTT.

The chain couples TRBV20-1 to TRBJ2-7, with a tentative D call TRBD1 (6 bases). Germline CDR1 is DFQATT and CDR2 is SNEGSKA (reference sequence). The CDR3 length is 11 residues. The V end lost 5 bases, the J end lost 2 bases, and 7 bases lay between the germline ends. Here the CDR3 reads CSARQAYEQYF. The CDR3 coding sequence is TGCAGTGCTCGACAGGCCTACGAGCAGTACTTC.

The CDR3 is CASSLGQQETQYF. The CDR3 DNA reads as TGTGCCAGCAGTTTGGGACAGCAAGAGACCCAGTACTTC. The V gene is TRBV28, the J gene TRBJ2-5; 7 bases map to TRBD1. The CDR3 contains 13 residues. Germline V gives CDR1 MDHEN, CDR2 SYDVKM. The V gene end was trimmed by 3 bases and the J gene end by 2 bases; junction bases not matched to a gene: 0. The full variable domain, rest sourced from reference TRBV28 and TRBJ2-5, is DVKVTQSSRYLVKRTGEKVFLECVQDMDHENMFWYRQDPGLGLRLIYFSYDVKMKEKGDIPEGYSVSREKKERFSLILESASTNQTSMYLCASSLGQQETQYFGPGTRLLVL.

The chain has TRBV28 and TRBJ1-1; D not resolved. The V end lost 2 bases, the J end lost 1 base, and 5 bases lay between the germline ends. The CDR3 has 13 residues. Germline-derived CDR1 and CDR2 are MDHEN and SYDVKM. CDR3 sequence (DNA): TGTGCCAGCAGTTTACTCAGGAACACTGAAGCTTTCTTT. Residues: CASSLLRNTEAFF.

CDR3 region: CAWSALIVVDTQYF. The CDR3 DNA reads as TGTGCCTGGAGTGCCCTGATCGTAGTGGATACGCAGTATTTT. The genes are TRBV30 and TRBJ2-3, with D unclear. This CDR3 region has 14 residues. Germline V CDR1 and CDR2: GTSNPN, SVGIG (reference sequence). Trimming pared 1 base from V and 6 bases from J, leaving 14 bases between.

This clone was recorded once. This sequence joins TRBV5-1 and TRBJ2-1; 8 nucleotides agree with TRBD2. Germline V CDR1 and CDR2: SGHRS, YFSETQ. The CDR3 is 15 residues long. V lost 6 bases and J lost 6; bases outside the gene matches: 11. DNA of the CDR3: TGCGCCAGCATCCCCGCGGCGGGAGGTAGCAATGAGCAGTTCTTC. Translating gives CASIPAAGGSNEQFF.

This chain joins TRBV9 and TRBJ2-7; 7 bases fit TRBD1. The CDR3 is 13 residues long. V lost 4 bases, J lost 4 bases, and 5 bases stayed unmatched. Germline V gene lookup returns CDR1 SGDLS and CDR2 YYNGEE. The CDR3 DNA reads as TGTGCCAGCAGCAACGGACAGGTTTACGAGCAGTACTTC. This translates into CASSNGQVYEQYF.

The rearrangement links TRBV19 to TRBJ2-2; 7 positions agree with TRBD1. Germline CDR1 reads LNHDA; CDR2 reads SQIVND (reference sequence). The CDR3 spans 15 residues. Trimming at V came to 11 bases and at J to 6 bases, leaving 15 bases not matched to a gene. CDR3 in amino acids: CASGPGTVRPGELFF. CDR3 in DNA: TGTGCCTCAGGTCCCGGGACAGTGAGGCCCGGGGAGCTGTTTTTT.

V gene TRBV27 combines with J gene TRBJ1-5, with 7 bases aligning to TRBD1. The junction had 12 bases not matched to a gene; V was cut back by 10 bases and J by 3 bases. Germline CDR1 reads MNHEY; CDR2 reads SMNVEV (reference sequence). There are 15 residues in the CDR3. CDR3 protein: CATRSTGPDNQPQHF. CDR3 bases: TGTGCCACCAGATCGACAGGGCCCGACAATCAGCCCCAGCATTTT.

The chain is built from TRBV5-8 and TRBJ1-1; no clear D. The V end lost 5 bases, the J end lost 0 bases, and 11 bases lay between the germline ends. Germline CDR1 reads SGHTS; CDR2 reads YDEGEE. The CDR3 has 14 residues. This CDR3 is CASRLEGMNTEAFF. CDR3 nucleotide sequence: TGTGCCAGCAGGTTAGAGGGCATGAACACTGAAGCTTTCTTT.

The chain joins TRBV7-9 to TRBJ2-3, with 7 bases lining up with TRBD2. With 5 bases clipped from V and 3 bases from J, the junction kept 8 bases outside the gene matches. Germline assignment: CDR1 SEHNR and CDR2 FQNEAQ (reference sequence). The CDR3 totals 15 residues. The CDR3 DNA reads as TGTGCCAGCAGCGGGAGGGGTCTGCGGACAGATACGCAGTATTTT. It is translated as CASSGRGLRTDTQYF.

The chain has TRBV6-1 and TRBJ2-3; 7 bases match TRBD1. Germline CDR1 MNHNS, CDR2 SASEGT. This CDR3 is 15 amino acids long. V lost 6 bases to trimming and J lost 0 bases; unmatched junction nucleotides: 6. The CDR3 bases are TGTGCCAGCAGGGCGTTAGGGGGCAGCACAGATACGCAGTATTTT. It codes for CASRALGGSTDTQYF.

The V call is TRBV10-2, the J call TRBJ2-4, with D possibly TRBD1 on 5 matching bases. The V end lost 4 bases, the J end lost 1 base, and 14 bases lay between the germline ends. The CDR3 is 16 amino acids. CDR1 is WSHSY and CDR2 is SAAADI in the germline V gene. CDR3 coding DNA: TGCGCCAGCAGTGTTTCGCAGGGATCGGCCAAAAACATTCAGTACTTC. Its protein product is CASSVSQGSAKNIQYF.

The chain joins TRBV7-9 to TRBJ1-1; D call uncertain. V lost 5 bases, J lost 3 bases, and 7 bases lay in between. CDR3 size: 12 residues. Germline CDR1 SEHNR, CDR2 FQNEAQ (reference sequence). The CDR3 reads CASSPLDTEAFF. Here the CDR3 DNA reads TGTGCCAGCAGCCCGTTAGACACTGAAGCTTTCTTT.

This clone showed up just once. The chain employs TRBV11-2 and TRBJ2-2; the D gene is possibly TRBD2 (5 bases). There are 15 residues in the CDR3. V was cut by 3 bases and J by 7 bases, with 15 bases left in between. The germline V gene encodes CDR1 SGHAT and CDR2 FQNNGV. CDR3 nucleotides: TGTGCCAGCAGCTTTTTCAGGACTTGGAACGGGGAGCTGTTTTTT. Its translation: CASSFFRTWNGELFF. The full variable domain, completed using reference TRBV11-2 and TRBJ2-2, is EAGVAQSPRYKIIEKRQSVAFWCNPISGHATLYWYQQILGQGPKLLIQFQNNGVVDDSQLPKDRFSAERLKGVDSTLKIQPAKLEDSAVYLCASSFFRTWNGELFFGEGSRLTVL.

V usage is TRBV7-3 and J usage is TRBJ2-1, with 14 bases fitting TRBD2. CDR3 length: 15 residues. Trimming cost V 3 bases and J 8 bases; bases outside gene matches: 3. The germline CDR1 and CDR2 sequences are SGHTA and FQGTGA. In nucleotides, the CDR3 is TGTGCCAGCAGCTTGGGGACTAGCGGGGGCTATGAGCAGTTCTTC. Translation gives CASSLGTSGGYEQFF.